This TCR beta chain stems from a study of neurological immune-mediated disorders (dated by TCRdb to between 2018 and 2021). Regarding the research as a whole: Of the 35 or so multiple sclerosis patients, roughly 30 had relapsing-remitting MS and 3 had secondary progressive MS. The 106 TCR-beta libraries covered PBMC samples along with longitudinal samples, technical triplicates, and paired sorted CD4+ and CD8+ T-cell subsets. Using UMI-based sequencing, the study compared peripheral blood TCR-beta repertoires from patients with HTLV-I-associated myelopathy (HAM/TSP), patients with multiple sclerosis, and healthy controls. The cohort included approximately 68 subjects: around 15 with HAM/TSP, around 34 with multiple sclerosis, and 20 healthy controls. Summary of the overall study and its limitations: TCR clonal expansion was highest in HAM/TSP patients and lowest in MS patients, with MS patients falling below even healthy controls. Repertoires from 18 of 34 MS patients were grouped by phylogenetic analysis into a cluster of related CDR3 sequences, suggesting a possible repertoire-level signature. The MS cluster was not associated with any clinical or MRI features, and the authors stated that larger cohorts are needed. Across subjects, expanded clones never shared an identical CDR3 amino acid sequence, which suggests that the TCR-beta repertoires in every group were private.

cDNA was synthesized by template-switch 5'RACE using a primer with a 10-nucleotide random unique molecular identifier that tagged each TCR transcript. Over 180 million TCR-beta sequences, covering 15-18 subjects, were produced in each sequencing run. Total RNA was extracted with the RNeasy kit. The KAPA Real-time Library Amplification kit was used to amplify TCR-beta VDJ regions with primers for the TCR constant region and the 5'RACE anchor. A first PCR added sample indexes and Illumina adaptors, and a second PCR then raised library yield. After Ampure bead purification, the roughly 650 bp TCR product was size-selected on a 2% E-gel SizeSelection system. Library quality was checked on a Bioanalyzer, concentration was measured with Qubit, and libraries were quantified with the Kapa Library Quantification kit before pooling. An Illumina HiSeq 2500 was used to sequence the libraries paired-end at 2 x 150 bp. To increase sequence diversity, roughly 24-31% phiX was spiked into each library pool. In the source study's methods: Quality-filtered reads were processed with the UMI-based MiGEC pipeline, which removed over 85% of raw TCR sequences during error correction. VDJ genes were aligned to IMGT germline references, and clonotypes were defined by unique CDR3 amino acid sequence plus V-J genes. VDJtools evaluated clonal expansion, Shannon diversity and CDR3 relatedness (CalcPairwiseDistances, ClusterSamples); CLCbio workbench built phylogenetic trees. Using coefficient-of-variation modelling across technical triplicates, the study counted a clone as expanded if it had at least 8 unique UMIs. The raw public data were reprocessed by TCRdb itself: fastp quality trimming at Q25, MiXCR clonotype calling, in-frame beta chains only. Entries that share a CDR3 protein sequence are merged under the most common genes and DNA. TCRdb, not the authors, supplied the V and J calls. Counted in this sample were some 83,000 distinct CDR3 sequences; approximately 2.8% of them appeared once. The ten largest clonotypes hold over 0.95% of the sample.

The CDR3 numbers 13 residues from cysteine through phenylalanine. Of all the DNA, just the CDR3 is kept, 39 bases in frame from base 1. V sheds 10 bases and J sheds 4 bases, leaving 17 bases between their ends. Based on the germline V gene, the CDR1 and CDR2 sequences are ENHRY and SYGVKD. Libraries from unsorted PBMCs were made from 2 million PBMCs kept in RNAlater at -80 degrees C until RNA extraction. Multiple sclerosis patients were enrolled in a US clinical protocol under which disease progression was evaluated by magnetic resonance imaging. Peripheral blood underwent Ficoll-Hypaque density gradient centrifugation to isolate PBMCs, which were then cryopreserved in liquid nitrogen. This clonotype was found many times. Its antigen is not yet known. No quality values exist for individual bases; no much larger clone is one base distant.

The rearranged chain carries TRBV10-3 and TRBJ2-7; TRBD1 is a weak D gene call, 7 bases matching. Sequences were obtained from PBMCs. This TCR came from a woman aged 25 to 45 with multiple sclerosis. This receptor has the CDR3 CATLGPGGYEQYF. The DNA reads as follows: TGTGCCACCCTGGGCCCAGGGGGGTACGAGCAGTACTTC.